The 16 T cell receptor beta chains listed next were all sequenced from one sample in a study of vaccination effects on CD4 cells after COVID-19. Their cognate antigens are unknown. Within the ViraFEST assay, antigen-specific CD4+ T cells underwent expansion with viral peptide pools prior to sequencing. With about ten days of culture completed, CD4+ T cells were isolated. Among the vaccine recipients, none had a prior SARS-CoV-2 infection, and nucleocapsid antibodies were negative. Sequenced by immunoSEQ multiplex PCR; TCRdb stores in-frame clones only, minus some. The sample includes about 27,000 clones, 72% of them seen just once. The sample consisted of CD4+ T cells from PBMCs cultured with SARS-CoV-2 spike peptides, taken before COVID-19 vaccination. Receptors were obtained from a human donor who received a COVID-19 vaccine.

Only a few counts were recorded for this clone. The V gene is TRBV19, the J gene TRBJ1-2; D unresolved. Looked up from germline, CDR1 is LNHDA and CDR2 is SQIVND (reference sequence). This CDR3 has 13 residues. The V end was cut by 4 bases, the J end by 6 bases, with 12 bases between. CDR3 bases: TGTGCCAGTAGTAGAGGGCCTGAGGATGGCTACACCTTC. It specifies CASSRGPEDGYTF. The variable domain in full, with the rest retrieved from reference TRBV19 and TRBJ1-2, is DGGITQSPKYLFRKEGQNVTLSCEQNLNHDAMYWYRQDPGQGLRLIYYSQIVNDFQKGDIAEGYSVSREKKESFPLTVTSAQKNPTAFYLCASSRGPEDGYTFGSGTRLTVV.

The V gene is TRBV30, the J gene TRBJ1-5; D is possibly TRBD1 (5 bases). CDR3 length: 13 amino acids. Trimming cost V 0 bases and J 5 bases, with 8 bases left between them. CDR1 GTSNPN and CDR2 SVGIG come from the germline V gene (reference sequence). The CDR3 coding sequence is TGTGCCTGGAGTGTACAGGAAGATCAGCCCCAGCATTTT. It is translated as CAWSVQEDQPQHF.

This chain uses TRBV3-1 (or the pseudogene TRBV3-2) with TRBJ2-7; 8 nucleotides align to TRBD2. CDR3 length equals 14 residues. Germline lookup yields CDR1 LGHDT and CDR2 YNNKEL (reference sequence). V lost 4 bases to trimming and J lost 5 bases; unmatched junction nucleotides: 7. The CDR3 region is CASSPLAGSHEQYF. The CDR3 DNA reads TGTGCCAGCAGCCCCTTAGCGGGATCTCACGAGCAGTACTTC.

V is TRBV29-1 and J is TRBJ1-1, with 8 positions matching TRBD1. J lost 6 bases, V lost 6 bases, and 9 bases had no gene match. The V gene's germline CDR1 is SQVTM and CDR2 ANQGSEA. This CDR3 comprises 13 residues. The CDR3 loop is CSVGTGGWPEAFF. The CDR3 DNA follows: TGCAGCGTGGGGACAGGCGGTTGGCCTGAAGCTTTCTTT.

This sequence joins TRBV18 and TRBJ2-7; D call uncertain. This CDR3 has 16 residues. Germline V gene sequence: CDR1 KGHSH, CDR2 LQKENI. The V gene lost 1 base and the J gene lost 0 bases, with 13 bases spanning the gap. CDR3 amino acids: CASSPLIPSSSYEQYF. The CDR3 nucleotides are TGTGCCAGCTCACCACTTATCCCGAGTAGCTCCTACGAGCAGTACTTC. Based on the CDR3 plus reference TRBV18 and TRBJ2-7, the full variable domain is NAGVMQNPRHLVRRRGQEARLRCSPMKGHSHVYWYRQLPEEGLKFMVYLQKENIIDESGMPKERFSAEFPKEGPSILRIQQVVRGDSAAYFCASSPLIPSSSYEQYFGPGTRLTVT.

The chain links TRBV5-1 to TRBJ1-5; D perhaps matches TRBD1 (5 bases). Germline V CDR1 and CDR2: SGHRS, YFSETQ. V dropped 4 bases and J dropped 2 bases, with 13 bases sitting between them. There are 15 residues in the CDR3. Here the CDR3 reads CASSSQGGGNQPQHF. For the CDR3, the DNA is TGCGCCAGCAGCAGCCAGGGAGGGGGCAATCAGCCCCAGCATTTT.

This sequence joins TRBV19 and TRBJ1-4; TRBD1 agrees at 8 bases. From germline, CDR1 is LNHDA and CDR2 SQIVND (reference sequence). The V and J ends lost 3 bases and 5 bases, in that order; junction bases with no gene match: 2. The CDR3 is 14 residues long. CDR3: CASSMTGVNEKLFF. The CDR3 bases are TGTGCCAGTAGTATGACAGGGGTGAATGAAAAACTGTTTTTT.

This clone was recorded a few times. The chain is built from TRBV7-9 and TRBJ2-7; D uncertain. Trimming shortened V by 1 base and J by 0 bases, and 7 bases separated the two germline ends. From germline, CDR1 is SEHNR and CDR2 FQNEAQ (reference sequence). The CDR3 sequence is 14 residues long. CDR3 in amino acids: CASSLGGISYEQYF. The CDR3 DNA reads TGTGCCAGCAGCTTAGGAGGAATCTCCTACGAGCAGTACTTC.

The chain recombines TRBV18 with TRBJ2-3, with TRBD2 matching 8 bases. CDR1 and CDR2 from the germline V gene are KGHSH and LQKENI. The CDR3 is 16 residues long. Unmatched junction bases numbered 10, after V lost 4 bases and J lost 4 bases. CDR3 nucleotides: TGTGCCAGCTCACTGTCGAGCGGGGGTGGCGCAGATACGCAGTATTTT. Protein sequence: CASSLSSGGGADTQYF.

The CDR3 reads CASSTLSIVRGRNEQFF. The CDR3 DNA is TGTGCCAGTAGTACCCTTTCAATCGTCAGGGGCCGGAATGAGCAGTTCTTC. The rearrangement links TRBV19 to TRBJ2-1, with a possible D match to TRBD1 (6 bases). The CDR3 has 17 amino acids. Germline V gene lookup returns CDR1 LNHDA and CDR2 SQIVND (reference sequence). Trimming cost V 4 bases and J 7 bases, with 23 bases left between them.

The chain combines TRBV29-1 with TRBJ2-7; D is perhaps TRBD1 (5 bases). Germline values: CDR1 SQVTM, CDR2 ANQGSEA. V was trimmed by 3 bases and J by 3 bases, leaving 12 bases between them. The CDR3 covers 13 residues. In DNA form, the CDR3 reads TGCAGCGTTGAGTCAGGGCCGGACTACGAGCAGTACTTC. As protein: CSVESGPDYEQYF.

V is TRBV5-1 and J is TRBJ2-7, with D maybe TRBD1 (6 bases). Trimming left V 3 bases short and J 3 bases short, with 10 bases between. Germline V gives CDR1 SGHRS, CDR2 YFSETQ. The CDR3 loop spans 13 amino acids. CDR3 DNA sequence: TGCGCCAGCAGCTCGGCGGACAGCTACGAGCAGTACTTC. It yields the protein CASSSADSYEQYF. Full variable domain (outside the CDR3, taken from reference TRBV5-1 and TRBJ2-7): KAGVTQTPRYLIKTRGQQVTLSCSPISGHRSVSWYQQTPGQGLQFLFEYFSETQRNKGNFPGRFSGRQFSNSRSEMNVSTLELGDSALYLCASSSADSYEQYFGPGTRLTVT.

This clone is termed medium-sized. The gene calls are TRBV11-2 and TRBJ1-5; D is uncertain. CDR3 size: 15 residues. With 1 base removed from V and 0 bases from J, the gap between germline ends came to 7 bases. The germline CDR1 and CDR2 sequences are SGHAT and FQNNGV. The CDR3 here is CASSLGQYSNQPQHF. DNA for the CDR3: TGTGCCAGCAGCTTAGGCCAGTATAGCAATCAGCCCCAGCATTTT. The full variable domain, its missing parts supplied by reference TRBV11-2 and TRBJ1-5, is EAGVAQSPRYKIIEKRQSVAFWCNPISGHATLYWYQQILGQGPKLLIQFQNNGVVDDSQLPKDRFSAERLKGVDSTLKIQPAKLEDSAVYLCASSLGQYSNQPQHFGDGTRLSIL.

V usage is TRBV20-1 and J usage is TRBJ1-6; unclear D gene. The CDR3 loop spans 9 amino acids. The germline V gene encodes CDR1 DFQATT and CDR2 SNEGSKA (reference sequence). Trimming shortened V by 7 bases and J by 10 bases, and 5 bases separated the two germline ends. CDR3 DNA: TGCAGTGTTCCATCACCCCTCCACTTT. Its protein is CSVPSPLHF.

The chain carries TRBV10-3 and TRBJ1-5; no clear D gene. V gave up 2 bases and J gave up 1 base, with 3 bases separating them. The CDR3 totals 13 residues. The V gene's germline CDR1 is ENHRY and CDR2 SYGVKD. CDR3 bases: TGTGCCATCAGTGAGAACAGCAATCAGCCCCAGCATTTT. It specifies CAISENSNQPQHF.

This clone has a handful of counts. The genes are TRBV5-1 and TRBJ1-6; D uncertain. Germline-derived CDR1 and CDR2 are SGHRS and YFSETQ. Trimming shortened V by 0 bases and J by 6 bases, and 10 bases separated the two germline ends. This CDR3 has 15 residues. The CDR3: CASSLDGSSNSPLHF. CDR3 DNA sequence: TGCGCCAGCAGCTTGGACGGGAGCTCTAATTCACCCCTCCACTTT.